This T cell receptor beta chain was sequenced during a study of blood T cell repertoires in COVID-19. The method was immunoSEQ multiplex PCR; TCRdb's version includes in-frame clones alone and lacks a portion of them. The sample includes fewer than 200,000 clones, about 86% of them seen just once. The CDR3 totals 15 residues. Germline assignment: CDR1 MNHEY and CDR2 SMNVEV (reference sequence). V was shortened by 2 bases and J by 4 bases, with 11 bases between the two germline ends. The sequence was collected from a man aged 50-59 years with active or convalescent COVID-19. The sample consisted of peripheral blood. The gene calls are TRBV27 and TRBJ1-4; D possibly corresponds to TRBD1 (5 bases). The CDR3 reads CASSLGARINEKLFF. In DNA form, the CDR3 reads TGTGCCAGCAGTTTAGGGGCCCGAATTAATGAAAAACTGTTTTTT.